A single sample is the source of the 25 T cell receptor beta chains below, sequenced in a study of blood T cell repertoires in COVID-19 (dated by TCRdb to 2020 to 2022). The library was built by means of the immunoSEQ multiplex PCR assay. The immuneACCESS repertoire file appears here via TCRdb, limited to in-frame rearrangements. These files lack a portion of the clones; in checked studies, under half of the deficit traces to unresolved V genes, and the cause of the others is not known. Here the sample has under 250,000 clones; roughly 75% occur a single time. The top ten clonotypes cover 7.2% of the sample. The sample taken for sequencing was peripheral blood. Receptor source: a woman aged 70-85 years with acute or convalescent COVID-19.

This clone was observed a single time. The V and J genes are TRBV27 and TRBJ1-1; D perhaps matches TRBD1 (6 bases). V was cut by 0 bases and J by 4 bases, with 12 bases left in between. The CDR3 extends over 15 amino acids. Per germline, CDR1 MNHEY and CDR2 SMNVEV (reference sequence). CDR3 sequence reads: CASSLSRGGSTEAFF. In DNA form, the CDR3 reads TGTGCCAGCAGTTTATCGAGGGGGGGGAGCACTGAAGCTTTCTTT.

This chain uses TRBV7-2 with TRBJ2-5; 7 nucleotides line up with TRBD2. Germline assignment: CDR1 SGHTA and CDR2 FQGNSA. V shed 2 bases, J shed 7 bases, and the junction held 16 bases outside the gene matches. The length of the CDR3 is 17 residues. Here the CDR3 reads CASSLSVASGTTTTQYF. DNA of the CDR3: TGTGCCAGCAGCTTATCTGTGGCTAGCGGAACCACAACGACCCAGTACTTC.

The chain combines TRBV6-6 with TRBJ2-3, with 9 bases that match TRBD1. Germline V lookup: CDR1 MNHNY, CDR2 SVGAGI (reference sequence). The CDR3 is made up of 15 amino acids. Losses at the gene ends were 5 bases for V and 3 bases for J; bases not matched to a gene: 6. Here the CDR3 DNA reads TGTGCCAGCAGTGGGAGGACAGGGGCTACAGATACGCAGTATTTT. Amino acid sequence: CASSGRTGATDTQYF.

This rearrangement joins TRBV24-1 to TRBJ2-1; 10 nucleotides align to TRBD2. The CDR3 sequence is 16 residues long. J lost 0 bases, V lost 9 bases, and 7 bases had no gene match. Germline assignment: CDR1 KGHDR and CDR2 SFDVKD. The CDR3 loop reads CATGTSGTGSYNEQFF. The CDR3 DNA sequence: TGTGCCACCGGAACTAGCGGGACCGGCTCCTACAATGAGCAGTTCTTC.

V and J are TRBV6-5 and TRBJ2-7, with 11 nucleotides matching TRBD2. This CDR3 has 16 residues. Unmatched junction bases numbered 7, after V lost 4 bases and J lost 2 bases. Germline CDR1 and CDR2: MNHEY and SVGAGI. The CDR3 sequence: CASSFVGSGGAYEQYV. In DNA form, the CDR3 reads TGTGCCAGCAGTTTCGTGGGTAGCGGGGGGGCCTACGAGCAGTACGTC.

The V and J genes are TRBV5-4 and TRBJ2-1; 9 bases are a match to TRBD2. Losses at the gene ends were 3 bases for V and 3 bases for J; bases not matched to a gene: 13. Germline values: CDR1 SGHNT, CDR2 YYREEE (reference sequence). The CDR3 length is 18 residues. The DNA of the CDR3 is TGTGCCAGCAGCTCCCGGGGGCCTAGCGGGGTGCGCTACAATGAGCAGTTCTTC. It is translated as CASSSRGPSGVRYNEQFF. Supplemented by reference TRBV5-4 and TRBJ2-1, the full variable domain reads ETGVTQSPTHLIKTRGQQVTLRCSSQSGHNTVSWYQQALGQGPQFIFQYYREEENGRGNFPPRFSGLQFPNYSSELNVNALELDDSALYLCASSSRGPSGVRYNEQFFGPGTRLTVL.

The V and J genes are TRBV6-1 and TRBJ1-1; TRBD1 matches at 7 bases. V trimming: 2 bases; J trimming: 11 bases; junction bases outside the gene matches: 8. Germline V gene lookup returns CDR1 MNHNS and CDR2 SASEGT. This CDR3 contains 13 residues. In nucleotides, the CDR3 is TGTGCCAGCAGTGAAACGGCGACAGGGCGTGCTTTCTTT. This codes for CASSETATGRAFF.

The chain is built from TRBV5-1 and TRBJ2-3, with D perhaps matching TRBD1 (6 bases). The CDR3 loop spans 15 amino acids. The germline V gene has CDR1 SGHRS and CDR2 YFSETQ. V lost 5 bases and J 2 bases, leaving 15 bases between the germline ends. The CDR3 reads CASRSTGTLTDTQYF. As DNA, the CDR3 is TGCGCCAGCAGATCAACCGGGACACTCACAGATACGCAGTATTTT.

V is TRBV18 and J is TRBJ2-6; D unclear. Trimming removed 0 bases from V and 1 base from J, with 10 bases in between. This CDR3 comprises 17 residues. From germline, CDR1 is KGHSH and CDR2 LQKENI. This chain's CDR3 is CASSPPSVGSGANVLTF. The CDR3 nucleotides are TGTGCCAGCTCACCACCCAGTGTCGGGTCTGGGGCCAACGTCCTGACTTTC.

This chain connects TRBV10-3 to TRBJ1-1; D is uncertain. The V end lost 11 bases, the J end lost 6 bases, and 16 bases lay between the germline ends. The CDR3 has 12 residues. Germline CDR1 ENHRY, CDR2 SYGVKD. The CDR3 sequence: CAARQDQAEAFF. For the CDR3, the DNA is TGTGCCGCCAGGCAGGATCAAGCTGAAGCTTTCTTT.

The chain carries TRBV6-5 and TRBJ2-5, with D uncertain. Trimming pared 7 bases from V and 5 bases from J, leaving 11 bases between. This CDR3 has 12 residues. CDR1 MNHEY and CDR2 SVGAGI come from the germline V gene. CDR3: CASKASGETQYF. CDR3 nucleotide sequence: TGTGCCAGCAAGGCCTCCGGGGAGACCCAGTACTTC.

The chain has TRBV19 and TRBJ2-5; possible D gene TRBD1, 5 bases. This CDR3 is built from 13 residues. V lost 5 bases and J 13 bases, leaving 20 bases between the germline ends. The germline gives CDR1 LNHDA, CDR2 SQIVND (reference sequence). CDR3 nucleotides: TGTGCCAGTAGTCCCCCTTCATCAGGGTTGCGGTACTTC. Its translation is CASSPPSSGLRYF.

The CDR3, as DNA: TGTGCCAGCAGCCGGGGGGACGGAGTTGAAGCTTTCTTT. It translates to CASSRGDGVEAFF. V usage is TRBV12-3 or TRBV12-4 and J usage is TRBJ1-1; a possible D gene is TRBD1 (5 bases). Trimming left V 6 bases short and J 7 bases short, with 15 bases between. There are 13 residues in the CDR3.

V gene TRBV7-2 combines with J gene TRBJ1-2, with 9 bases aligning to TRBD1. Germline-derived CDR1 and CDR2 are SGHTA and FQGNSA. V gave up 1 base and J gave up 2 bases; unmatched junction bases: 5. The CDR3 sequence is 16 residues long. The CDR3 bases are TGTGCCAGCAGCTTAGTGTTAGGGACAGGGAACTATGGCTACACCTTC. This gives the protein CASSLVLGTGNYGYTF. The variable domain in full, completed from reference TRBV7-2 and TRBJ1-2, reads GAGVSQSPSNKVTEKGKDVELRCDPISGHTALYWYRQSLGQGLEFLIYFQGNSAPDKSGLPSDRFSAERTGGSVSTLTIQRTQQEDSAVYLCASSLVLGTGNYGYTFGSGTRLTVV.

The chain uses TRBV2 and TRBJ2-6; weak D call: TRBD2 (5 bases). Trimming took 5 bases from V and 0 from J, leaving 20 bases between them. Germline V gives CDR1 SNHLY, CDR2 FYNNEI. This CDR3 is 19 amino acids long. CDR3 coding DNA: TGTGCCAGCAGTAGCTCCCTTTTGGGGAGCCTCTCTGGGGCCAACGTCCTGACTTTC. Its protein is CASSSSLLGSLSGANVLTF.

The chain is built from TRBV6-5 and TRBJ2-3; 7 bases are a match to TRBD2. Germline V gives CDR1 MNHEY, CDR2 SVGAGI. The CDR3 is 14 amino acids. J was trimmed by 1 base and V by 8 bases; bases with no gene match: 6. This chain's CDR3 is CASLAGDGTDTQYF. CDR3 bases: TGTGCCAGCCTTGCGGGGGATGGCACAGATACGCAGTATTTT.

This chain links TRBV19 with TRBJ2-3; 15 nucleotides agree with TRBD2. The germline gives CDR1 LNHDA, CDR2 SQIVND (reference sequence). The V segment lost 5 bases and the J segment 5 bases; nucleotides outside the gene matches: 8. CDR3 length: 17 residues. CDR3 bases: TGTGCCAGTAGTCTGGGACTAGCGGGAGGAATAGAAGATACGCAGTATTTT. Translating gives CASSLGLAGGIEDTQYF.

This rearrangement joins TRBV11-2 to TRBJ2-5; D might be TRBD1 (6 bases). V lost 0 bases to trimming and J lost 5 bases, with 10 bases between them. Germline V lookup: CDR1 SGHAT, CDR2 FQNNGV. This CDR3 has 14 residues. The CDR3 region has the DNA TGTGCCAGCAGCTTAGACAGGGGTTCTGAGACCCAGTACTTC. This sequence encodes CASSLDRGSETQYF.

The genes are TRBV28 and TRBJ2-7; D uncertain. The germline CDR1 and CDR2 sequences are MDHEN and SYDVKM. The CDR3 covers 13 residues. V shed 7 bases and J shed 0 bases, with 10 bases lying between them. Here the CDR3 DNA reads TGTGCCAGCATCCATAGTAGCTCCTACGAGCAGTACTTC. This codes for CASIHSSSYEQYF.

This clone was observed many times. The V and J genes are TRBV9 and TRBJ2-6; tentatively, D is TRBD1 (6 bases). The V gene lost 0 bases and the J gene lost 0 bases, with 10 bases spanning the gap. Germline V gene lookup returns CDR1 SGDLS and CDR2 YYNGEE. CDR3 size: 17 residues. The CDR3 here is CASSVEGRGSGANVLTF. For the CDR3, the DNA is TGTGCCAGCAGCGTAGAAGGCAGGGGCTCTGGGGCCAACGTCCTGACTTTC. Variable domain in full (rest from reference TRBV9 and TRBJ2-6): DSGVTQTPKHLITATGQRVTLRCSPRSGDLSVYWYQQSLDQGLQFLIQYYNGEERAKGNILERFSAQQFPDLHSELNLSSLELGDSALYFCASSVEGRGSGANVLTFGAGSRLTVL.

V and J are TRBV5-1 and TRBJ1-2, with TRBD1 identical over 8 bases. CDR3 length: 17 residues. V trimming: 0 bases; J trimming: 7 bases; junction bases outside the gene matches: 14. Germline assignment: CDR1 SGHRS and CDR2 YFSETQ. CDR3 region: CASSLASQTQGAGGYTF. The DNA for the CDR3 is TGCGCCAGCAGCTTGGCCTCTCAGACTCAGGGGGCCGGTGGCTACACCTTC.

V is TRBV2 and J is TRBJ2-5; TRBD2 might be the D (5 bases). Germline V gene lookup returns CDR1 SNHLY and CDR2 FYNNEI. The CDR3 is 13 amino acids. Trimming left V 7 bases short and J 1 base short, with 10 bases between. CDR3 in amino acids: CASTSDSQETQYF. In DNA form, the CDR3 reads TGTGCCAGCACATCGGACTCCCAAGAGACCCAGTACTTC.

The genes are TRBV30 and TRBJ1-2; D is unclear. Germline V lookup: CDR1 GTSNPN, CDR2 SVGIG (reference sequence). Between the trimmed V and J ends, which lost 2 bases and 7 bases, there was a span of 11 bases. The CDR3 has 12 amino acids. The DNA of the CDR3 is TGTGCCTGGAGTATCCGGGGAGCTGGCTACACCTTC. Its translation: CAWSIRGAGYTF.

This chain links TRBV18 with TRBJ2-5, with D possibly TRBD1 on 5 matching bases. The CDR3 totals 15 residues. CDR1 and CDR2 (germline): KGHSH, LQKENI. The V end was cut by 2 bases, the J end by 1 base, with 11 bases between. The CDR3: CASSPFGAGQETQYF. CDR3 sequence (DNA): TGTGCCAGCTCACCATTTGGGGCAGGCCAAGAGACCCAGTACTTC. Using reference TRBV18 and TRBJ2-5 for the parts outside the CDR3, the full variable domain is NAGVMQNPRHLVRRRGQEARLRCSPMKGHSHVYWYRQLPEEGLKFMVYLQKENIIDESGMPKERFSAEFPKEGPSILRIQQVVRGDSAAYFCASSPFGAGQETQYFGPGTRLLVL.

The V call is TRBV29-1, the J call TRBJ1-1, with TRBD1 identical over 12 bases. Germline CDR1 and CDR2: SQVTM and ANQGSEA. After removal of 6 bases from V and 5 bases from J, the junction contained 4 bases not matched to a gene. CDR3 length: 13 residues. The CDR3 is CSVGQGARTEAFF. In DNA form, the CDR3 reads TGCAGCGTGGGACAGGGGGCAAGAACTGAAGCTTTCTTT.